The clone carrying this T cell receptor beta chain was seen only once. This specimen belongs to a study of shared clonotypes between healthy human individuals. Germline CDR1 and CDR2: KGHSH and LQKENI. The CDR3 contains 17 residues. V lost 2 bases and J 6 bases, leaving 20 bases between the germline ends. The donor cohort consisted entirely of Caucasian adults residing in Nashville, Tennessee. The authors split each subset's genomic DNA evenly across several immunoSEQ plates. When replicate PCRs were run on sorted subsets, they used about 220 ng DNA, tens of thousands of T cell genomes. The table came from immunoSEQ multiplex PCR; TCRdb's copy has only in-frame clones and leaves some out. The sample records over 2 million clones, 90% to 95% being singletons.

The chain uses TRBV18 and TRBJ2-1; D gene uncertain. Sample: naive CD4+ T cells sorted from blood. Subset reported: CD45RA+ positively selected. The TCR comes from a man younger than 35 in good health. The CDR3 DNA reads as TGTGCCAGCTCACCAAGTTCCCCTTTAGTGAGTACCAATGAGCAGTTCTTC. As protein: CASSPSSPLVSTNEQFF.